This T cell receptor beta chain was documented in a study of OX40 agonist ivuxolimab in advanced cancers. V lost 5 bases and J 12 bases, leaving 14 bases between the germline ends. From germline, CDR1 is PRHDT and CDR2 FYEKMQ (reference sequence). The CDR3 totals 12 residues. Assay used: immunoSEQ multiplex PCR; TCRdb lists only in-frame clones, some missing. Of more than 65,000 clones in the sample, just over 90% were seen once. This rearrangement joins TRBV13 to TRBJ2-1; D ambiguous. The input for sequencing was CD4+ or CD8+ T cells sorted from blood, taken in a trial of the OX40 agonist ivuxolimab. The receptor's source is an adult with an advanced solid tumor such as melanoma, head and neck, liver or kidney cancer. The CDR3 nucleotides are TGTGCCAGCAGCCTGGTTATGAACGGGCAGTTCTTC. Its translation is CASSLVMNGQFF.